Sequencing of this T cell receptor (beta chain) was carried out in a study of T cell repertoires in aging, cancer and after chemotherapy (dated by TCRdb to about 2019). Concerning the study at large: Donors spanned six age groups from 30 or younger to 70 or older, with at least three individuals per group. Paired pre- and post-chemotherapy samples in the hematological group came from chronic lymphocytic leukemia patients treated with fludarabine- or bendamustine-based regimens. The complete dataset included about 9.1 million TCR reads. Peripheral blood TCR beta repertoires from healthy donors and cancer patients were profiled to examine immunoaging and T cell reconstitution after chemotherapy. The cohort comprised about 220 cancer patients, 90 to 94 with hematological and over 110 with solid cancers, plus 95 healthy donors as a reference group. General findings and caveats noted by the study authors: It was noted by the authors that conclusions about immunological memory after chemotherapy cannot be drawn from the repertoire data. Compared with age-matched healthy donors, untreated patients with hematological or solid cancers had significantly lower TCR diversity and higher clonality in blood. Lymphoid organ infiltration was present in the hematological cancer patients, and this infiltration may itself impair thymic emigration or the expansion of peripheral T cells. Declining TCR diversity with age in healthy donors was mainly explained by loss of richness; in cancer patients, loss of evenness also contributed. Median generation probability increased over the chemotherapy interval in both cancer cohorts, suggesting repertoire reconstitution through rebound thymic output.

Instead of sorted cells or RNA, genomic DNA extracted from peripheral blood served as the source for amplifying TCR beta rearrangements. Rearranged TRB sequences spanning V, D and J segments were amplified by multiplex touch-down PCR using a mixed TRB-A/B primer pool. Illumina adapters and sample indices were attached to the amplicons in two consecutive PCR reactions using Phusion HS II polymerase. After gel purification with the NucleoSpin Gel and PCR Clean-up kit, the amplicons were checked using Qubit and an Agilent 2100 Bioanalyzer. The libraries were sequenced on an Illumina MiSeq with 600-cycle, single-indexed, paired-end runs. Concerning the study's data processing: Processing of the TRB sequences was carried out with MiXCR versions 2.12 and 3.0.5. Each unique CDR3 nucleotide sequence was counted as one clone, and only productive sequences with at least two reads were retained. The repertoire metrics were Shannon diversity, evenness, clonality (defined as one minus evenness), and alpha-parameterized diversity profiles covering alpha 0 to 5. The IGoR algorithm was used to calculate generation probabilities for clones in the paired samples taken before and after chemotherapy. Starting from the raw public reads, TCRdb applied fastp trimming at Q25, assembled clones with MiXCR and retained in-frame beta chains. Merged by CDR3 protein, the rows form single entries marked with the most common genes and DNA. TCRdb, rather than the study authors, made the V and J calls. The sample table records about 600 distinct CDR3 sequences; roughly 21% of these occur just once. 66% of the sample is taken by the ten largest.

The CDR3, cysteine through phenylalanine, is 14 amino acids long. Only the CDR3 DNA stays, 42 bases, in frame from base 1. CDR1 and CDR2 are drawn from the germline V gene (reference sequence): LNHDA, SQIVND. V is cut by 5 bases and J by 2 bases, and the space between the germline ends is 9 bases. This clonotype is characterized as large (0.1 to 1%). No antigen is known for it. No much larger clone is present one base from it, and per-base qualities are unavailable. This chain is built from TRBV19 and TRBJ2-2, with the D gene not confidently named. The sequence came from a human donor with a blood cancer. Sequencing was done on a sample of blood. Read as DNA, the sequence is TGTGCCAGTAGTCCCCTGGCTAACACCGGGGAGCTGTTTTTT. It specifies CASSPLANTGELFF.